The 23 T cell receptor beta chains listed next were all sequenced from one sample in a study of blood T cell repertoires in COVID-19. Profiling relied on immunoSEQ multiplex PCR, and the TCRdb table lists in-frame clones only, not all of them. The sample consists of tens of thousands of clones, 85% to 90% of them appearing once. The source material was peripheral blood. The origin of the receptors is a man aged 45-65 years with acute or convalescent COVID-19.

The V and J genes are TRBV4-2 and TRBJ2-1; 7 positions match TRBD2. CDR1 is LGHNA and CDR2 is YNFKEQ in the germline V gene. The CDR3 consists of 16 residues. V lost 0 bases and J lost 3; bases outside the gene matches: 5. The CDR3 region is CASSQDGGSIYNEQFF. Written as DNA, the CDR3 is TGTGCCAGCAGCCAAGACGGGGGGAGTATCTACAATGAGCAGTTCTTC.

Turning to this clone: One end of the junction varies from germline; a read error may be responsible. The V and J genes are TRBV19 and TRBJ2-7; 7 nucleotides match TRBD1. CDR1 is LNHDA and CDR2 is SQIVND in the germline V gene (reference sequence). The CDR3 extends over 12 amino acids. CDR3 coding DNA: TGTGCCAGTAGTCATCCGGGACAGTGGGCTCACTTC. Translating it yields CASSHPGQWAHF.

The J gene is TRBJ2-3, the V gene TRBV11-2; TRBD2 is a possible D gene (6 bases). Germline loops: CDR1 SGHAT, CDR2 FQNNGV. The CDR3 loop spans 15 amino acids. Trimming left V 5 bases short and J 6 bases short, with 18 bases between. CDR3 residues: CASSPQRAAGDTQYF. The DNA for the CDR3 is TGTGCCAGCAGCCCCCAGCGGGCCGCCGGGGATACGCAGTATTTT.

The V call is TRBV7-6, the J call TRBJ2-3, with 11 bases matching TRBD1. The CDR3 extends over 14 amino acids. Germline-derived CDR1 and CDR2 are SGHVS and FNYEAQ. The trim removed 5 bases at V and 6 bases at J, leaving 4 bases unmatched. Written as DNA, the CDR3 is TGTGCCAGCAGCCTTGGACAGGGGGCTGATACGCAGTATTTT. Amino acids: CASSLGQGADTQYF.

The CDR3 is CASRRLTGGRNQPQHF. The CDR3 nucleotides are TGTGCCAGCAGGCGGCTGACGGGGGGTCGGAATCAGCCCCAGCATTTT. V usage is TRBV27 and J usage is TRBJ1-5, with D tentatively TRBD1 (5 bases). The length of the CDR3 is 16 residues. Germline CDR1 and CDR2: MNHEY and SMNVEV (reference sequence). Trimming removed 6 bases at V and 4 bases at J, with 19 bases between.

The gene calls are TRBV13 and TRBJ1-1; D is unresolved. V lost 2 bases and J lost 7, with 11 bases in between. The length of the CDR3 is 13 residues. Germline CDR1 is PRHDT and CDR2 is FYEKMQ (reference sequence). Written as DNA, the CDR3 is TGTGCCAGCAGCTTACCAACGGGAGGTGAAGCTTTCTTT. It specifies CASSLPTGGEAFF.

CDR3 bases: TGTGCCAGCTCACCCCTACAGGGGTGGGACACTGAAGCTTTCTTT. This gives the protein CASSPLQGWDTEAFF. The J gene is TRBJ1-1, the V gene TRBV18; 7 nucleotides match TRBD1. Germline V gene sequence: CDR1 KGHSH, CDR2 LQKENI. The CDR3 is made up of 15 amino acids. V lost 3 bases and J lost 3; bases outside the gene matches: 7.

The chain uses TRBV6-4 and TRBJ1-2; D is ambiguous. The CDR3 covers 16 residues. Trimming pared 3 bases from V and 5 bases from J, leaving 19 bases between. The V gene's germline CDR1 is MRHNA and CDR2 SNTAGT. The CDR3 protein is CASSERGGSARYGYTF. CDR3 bases: TGTGCCAGCAGTGAGAGAGGAGGGTCAGCGAGGTATGGCTACACCTTC.

The V call is TRBV28, the J call TRBJ2-5; D gene unclear. Germline CDR1 is MDHEN and CDR2 is SYDVKM. The CDR3 has 15 amino acids. V dropped 5 bases and J dropped 2 bases, with 15 bases sitting between them. The CDR3 loop reads CASSTGGGIQETQYF. In DNA form, the CDR3 reads TGTGCCAGCAGTACCGGCGGCGGAATTCAAGAGACCCAGTACTTC.

The J gene is TRBJ1-6, the V gene TRBV7-2; D perhaps matches TRBD1 (6 bases). There are 16 residues in the CDR3. Germline CDR1 is SGHTA and CDR2 is FQGNSA. V was cut by 4 bases and J by 5 bases, with 15 bases left in between. CDR3 coding DNA: TGTGCCAGCAGCTCACTCCCCAGGGGAGATAATTCACCCCTCCACTTT. Protein product: CASSSLPRGDNSPLHF. The whole variable domain, remainder taken from reference TRBV7-2 and TRBJ1-6, is GAGVSQSPSNKVTEKGKDVELRCDPISGHTALYWYRQSLGQGLEFLIYFQGNSAPDKSGLPSDRFSAERTGGSVSTLTIQRTQQEDSAVYLCASSSLPRGDNSPLHFGNGTRLTVT.

This clone is a singleton in its sample. The chain combines TRBV18 with TRBJ2-7, with a tentative D call TRBD1 (6 bases). Germline lookup yields CDR1 KGHSH and CDR2 LQKENI. This CDR3 comprises 18 residues. The V and J ends lost 3 bases and 0 bases respectively, with 21 bases between them. CDR3 sequence (DNA): TGTGCCAGCTCACCGAGGAGGCTAACTAAGGGGGACTCCTACGAGCAGTACTTC. It encodes CASSPRRLTKGDSYEQYF.

CDR3: CASSPGRVQPQHF. The CDR3 DNA is TGTGCCAGCTCACCAGGCAGGGTTCAGCCCCAGCATTTT. V and J are TRBV18 and TRBJ1-5, with D perhaps matching TRBD1 (5 bases). The germline V gene has CDR1 KGHSH and CDR2 LQKENI. Trimming shortened V by 2 bases and J by 6 bases, and 8 bases separated the two germline ends. The length of the CDR3 is 13 residues.

In its sample, this clone was seen a few times. The V call is TRBV27, the J call TRBJ1-2, with 12 positions matching TRBD1. This CDR3 has 16 amino acids. CDR1 and CDR2 from the germline V gene are MNHEY and SMNVEV (reference sequence). V dropped 6 bases and J dropped 2; count of bases not matched to a gene: 7. This chain's CDR3 is CASRRDRGQINYGYTF. The CDR3 nucleotides are TGTGCCAGCAGAAGGGACAGGGGGCAGATCAACTATGGCTACACCTTC.

The V and J genes are TRBV7-3 and TRBJ2-5; D gene ambiguous. The CDR3 runs to 14 residues. Per germline, CDR1 SGHTA and CDR2 FQGTGA. V was cut by 1 base and J by 1 base, with 7 bases left in between. The DNA for the CDR3 is TGTGCCAGCAGCTTAAGGGCAAGCCAAGAGACCCAGTACTTC. Its protein is CASSLRASQETQYF.

V usage is TRBV30 and J usage is TRBJ1-1, with unresolved D. Germline lookup yields CDR1 GTSNPN and CDR2 SVGIG (reference sequence). The CDR3 runs 10 residues. V was clipped by 6 bases and J by 11 bases, with 13 bases between them. The CDR3 region has the DNA TGTGCCTGTTCCCTACTGAGGGCTTTCTTT. It codes for CACSLLRAFF.

V is TRBV19 and J is TRBJ2-7, with D possibly matching TRBD1 (5 bases). CDR1 and CDR2 from the germline V gene are LNHDA and SQIVND (reference sequence). V shed 5 bases and J shed 2 bases, with 13 bases lying between them. The CDR3 consists of 14 residues. CDR3 loop: CASSGWNRPYEQYF. CDR3 nucleotide sequence: TGTGCCAGTAGTGGGTGGAACAGGCCCTACGAGCAGTACTTC. The complete variable domain, with remaining parts taken from reference TRBV19 and TRBJ2-7, reads DGGITQSPKYLFRKEGQNVTLSCEQNLNHDAMYWYRQDPGQGLRLIYYSQIVNDFQKGDIAEGYSVSREKKESFPLTVTSAQKNPTAFYLCASSGWNRPYEQYFGPGTRLTVT.

The rearrangement joins TRBV24-1 to TRBJ1-4, with 9 positions matching TRBD1. Unmatched junction bases numbered 1, after V lost 4 bases and J lost 2 bases. The CDR3 sequence is 15 residues long. CDR1 KGHDR and CDR2 SFDVKD come from the germline V gene. The CDR3 DNA reads TGTGCCACCAGTGAAACAGGGGGCACTAATGAAAAACTGTTTTTT. This translates into CATSETGGTNEKLFF.

This rearrangement joins TRBV19 to TRBJ2-4, with 11 bases fitting TRBD2. CDR1 LNHDA and CDR2 SQIVND come from the germline V gene (reference sequence). CDR3 length: 17 amino acids. J gave up 2 bases and V 3 bases, and 6 bases lay outside the gene matches. This CDR3 is CASSIPTSGNPKNIQYF. For the CDR3, the DNA is TGTGCCAGTAGTATCCCGACTAGCGGGAACCCCAAAAACATTCAGTACTTC.

The rearrangement joins TRBV7-9 to TRBJ1-6; D ambiguous. Between the trimmed V and J ends, which lost 3 bases and 7 bases, there was a span of 4 bases. Looked up from germline, CDR1 is SEHNR and CDR2 is FQNEAQ (reference sequence). This CDR3 is 12 amino acids long. DNA of the CDR3: TGTGCCAGCAGCTTGCAGAATTCACCCCTCCACTTT. It encodes CASSLQNSPLHF.

V usage is TRBV18 and J usage is TRBJ1-2; TRBD1 is a possible D gene (5 bases). V shed 6 bases and J shed 6 bases, with 8 bases lying between them. Germline V lookup: CDR1 KGHSH, CDR2 LQKENI. CDR3 length: 11 amino acids. This chain's CDR3 is CASSPRDGYTF. The CDR3 region has the DNA TGTGCCAGCTCGCCCAGGGATGGCTACACCTTC.

The chain combines TRBV19 with TRBJ1-4; maybe TRBD1 (5 bases). Trimming took off 4 bases at V and 2 bases at J, with 14 bases between the two ends. There are 16 residues in the CDR3. Germline CDR1 LNHDA, CDR2 SQIVND (reference sequence). The CDR3 here is CASSTTPGRTNEKLFF. DNA for the CDR3: TGTGCCAGTAGTACAACTCCAGGGAGGACTAATGAAAAACTGTTTTTT.

The chain carries TRBV18 and TRBJ1-1; 9 nucleotides align to TRBD1. Germline values: CDR1 KGHSH, CDR2 LQKENI. This CDR3 region has 16 residues. V gave up 4 bases and J gave up 6 bases; unmatched junction bases: 12. The CDR3 nucleotides are TGTGCCAGCTCACGGCCGGGACAGGGCTTCACCGCTGAAGCTTTCTTT. Amino acids: CASSRPGQGFTAEAFF.

The chain recombines TRBV5-4 with TRBJ2-1, with 8 nucleotides matching TRBD2. Germline V gene lookup returns CDR1 SGHNT and CDR2 YYREEE (reference sequence). This CDR3 is 14 amino acids long. V lost 5 bases to trimming and J lost 0 bases; unmatched junction nucleotides: 1. The CDR3 reads CASRSGSSYNEQFF. The CDR3 coding sequence is TGTGCCAGCAGGAGCGGGAGCTCCTACAATGAGCAGTTCTTC.